Listed below are T cell receptor beta chains from one sample, sequenced in a study of cytomegalovirus exposure and HLA in healthy donors. Sequenced by immunoSEQ multiplex PCR; TCRdb stores in-frame clones only, minus some. The table has 160,000 or so clones, 55% to 75% seen once. Material: PBMCs. These TCRs come from a human donor in good health. Both conserved end residues are part of each CDR3. The D gene is left open where the match is weak. Only part of the rows carry a size: once, few, many, or a class if the clone is expanded.

TRBJ1-2 | . | 14 | TRBV13 | . | TGTGCCAGCAGCTTAGTCACGGGGGAATATGGCTACACCTTC | CASSLVTGEYGYTF
TRBJ2-1 | . | 16 | TRBV7-2 | . | TGTGCCAGCAGCCGAAGGCGGATAAACTCCTACAATGAGCAGTTCTTC | CASSRRRINSYNEQFF
TRBJ1-1 | . | 14 | TRBV19 | . | TGTGCCAGTAGTATAGCCAGGGAGGGCACTGAAGCTTTCTTT | CASSIAREGTEAFF
TRBJ1-2 | TRBD1 | 17 | TRBV9 | . | TGTGCCAGCAGCGCCACTCCGGGACAGGGTATAAACTATGGCTACACCTTC | CASSATPGQGINYGYTF
TRBJ2-2 | . | 13 | TRBV27 | . | TGTGCCAGCAGTCTCCCGGGCACCGGGGAGCTGTTTTTT | CASSLPGTGELFF
TRBJ2-1 | TRBD1 | 15 | TRBV11-3 | . | TGTGCCAGCAGCGCCCGGGACAGGGATGACAATGAGCAGTTCTTC | CASSARDRDDNEQFF
TRBJ1-2 | . | 14 | TRBV19 | . | TGTGCCAGTAGTACCCCCGCGGGTAACTATGGCTACACCTTC | CASSTPAGNYGYTF
TRBJ1-5 | . | 14 | TRBV10-1 | . | TGCGCCAGCAGTGGGGGACACCCCAATCAGCCCCAGCATTTT | CASSGGHPNQPQHF
TRBJ2-7 | . | 14 | TRBV11-2 | . | TGTGCCAGCAGCTTGGGGAGGTCCCCCTACGAGCAGTACTTC | CASSLGRSPYEQYF
TRBJ2-1 | TRBD2 | 15 | TRBV11-2 | . | TGTGCCAGCAGCAGAACTAGCGGGGGATACAATGAGCAGTTCTTC | CASSRTSGGYNEQFF
TRBJ1-2 | . | 14 | TRBV30 | few | TGTGCCTGGAGTGTCGGGGGGCAGCTCTATGGCTACACCTTC | CAWSVGGQLYGYTF
TRBJ1-1 | . | 12 | TRBV5-6 | once | TGTGCCAGCAGCTTAGAGTGGACTGAAGCTTTCTTT | CASSLEWTEAFF
TRBJ1-1 | TRBD1 | 17 | TRBV23-1 | . | TGCGCCAGCAGTCCCCAACTCCCGGACAGGAGGGGAACTGAAGCTTTCTTT | CASSPQLPDRRGTEAFF
TRBJ1-1 | . | 15 | TRBV19 | . | TGTGCCACCCGACAGGATTGGGCTCCGAACACTGAAGCTTTCTTT | CATRQDWAPNTEAFF